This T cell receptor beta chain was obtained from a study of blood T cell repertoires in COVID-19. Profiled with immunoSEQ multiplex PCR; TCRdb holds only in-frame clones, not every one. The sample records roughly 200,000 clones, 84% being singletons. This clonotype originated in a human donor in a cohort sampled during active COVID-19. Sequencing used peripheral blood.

This CDR3 is CASSFEARDTQYF. CDR3 nucleotide sequence: TGCGCCAGCAGCTTCGAGGCCCGTGATACGCAGTATTTT. This chain links TRBV5-1 with TRBJ2-3; D is unresolved. The V gene lost 2 bases and the J gene lost 6 bases, with 10 bases spanning the gap. Germline V lookup: CDR1 SGHRS, CDR2 YFSETQ. The CDR3 contains 13 residues. Full variable domain (rest looked up from reference TRBV5-1 and TRBJ2-3): KAGVTQTPRYLIKTRGQQVTLSCSPISGHRSVSWYQQTPGQGLQFLFEYFSETQRNKGNFPGRFSGRQFSNSRSEMNVSTLELGDSALYLCASSFEARDTQYFGPGTRLTVL.